This TCR beta chain is drawn from a study of cytomegalovirus exposure and HLA in healthy donors (dated by TCRdb to 2016 to 2017). For the study in its entirety: According to an earlier analysis of several hundred of the donors, 200 million or so T cells yielded 95 million to 140 million unique TCR beta sequences and 276 Gb of sequence data. Among the approximately 430 genotyped donors, around 81% belonged to the genetic ancestry cluster associated with self-reported Caucasian donors. Across 398 genotyped donors of the cohort, an average of approximately 200,000 unique TCR beta nucleotide sequences per donor were sequenced, and roughly 18% of those sequences were non-productive. Besides the first cohort of under 700 subjects, a separate validation cohort made up of 90 to 150 different subjects was used. Because of strong linkage in the cohort, five DR-DQ haplotypes were treated as single units for association and clustering. Donor age, sex, ethnicity and CMV serostatus were collected together with the repertoire data. Typing coverage varied by locus: roughly 629-630 donors for A, B, C, DRB1 and DQB1; approximately 520 for DQA1; nearly 610 for DPA1; under 490 for DPB1. The aim of the study was to test whether cataloging public T cell receptors could identify signatures of past pathogen exposure. In a later genetic analysis, genome-wide SNP genotypes for about 55% of the roughly 670 donors were used, and that subset was treated as a discovery cohort. Every repertoire in the discovery cohort had been generated on one and the same sequencing platform. An early release that covered more than 550 HLA-typed donors contained around 300 gigabases of sequencing data and tens of millions of unique TCR sequences. The study used immunosequencing to profile the T cell repertoires of approximately 640 subjects and linked those repertoires to cytomegalovirus serostatus. Both class I and class II loci were covered by HLA typing, at four-digit resolution. In the later analysis, no new phenotypic data were used to find candidate immune exposures; instead, reliance was placed on TCR beta sequences and their occurrence across donors. An earlier analysis of approximately 640 of the donors applied high-throughput TCR beta sequencing to assess whether each TCR beta V gene segment acted as functional or pseudogenic. A later analysis re-analyzed previously published TCR beta repertoires from 500 to 700 donors and added high-resolution HLA genotyping to study TCR occurrence patterns. To predict cytomegalovirus infection status, the study brought together high-throughput TCR immunosequencing, statistical association of individual TCRs with disease status, and machine learning.

About this clone: Its antigen is unknown. The record has no base qualities; no much larger clone is one base away.

The library was obtained by the immunoSEQ multiplex PCR assay. The multiplex PCR relied on a mix of 60 forward primers for TCR Vbeta segments and 13 reverse primers for TCR Jbeta segments. A multiplex PCR assay on genomic DNA amplified the CDR3 region of rearranged TCR beta genes. The amplified TCR beta libraries were sequenced on the Illumina HiSeq System as 87-base-pair reads. In the source study's methods: A later analysis counted about 80 million unique TCR beta chains across the 640 or so repertoires, and roughly 10 million of these chains were shared by at least two donors. To remove PCR and sequencing errors, raw reads were error-corrected and collapsed into unique sequences using a nearest-neighbor algorithm that merged closely related sequences. Alignment of CDR3 sequences to IMGT reference sequences was used to assign V, D and J gene segments. For a sequence to be retained, at least a six-nucleotide match to both a V gene segment and a J gene segment was required. A rearrangement counted as productive if the CDR3 had no stop codons and remained in frame with V and J, and every other rearrangement counted as non-productive. Following IMGT convention, CDR3 was defined as the stretch from the second conserved V-encoded cysteine up to the conserved J-encoded phenylalanine. The earlier analysis of approximately 500 of the donors excluded sequences that lacked an unambiguous match to a single V gene segment. In an earlier analysis of approximately 560 of the donors, a V segment was called functional when productive rearrangements were above 56.7%, and segregating when the standard deviation between donors exceeded 5%. A statistical classification framework was built to diagnose cytomegalovirus status from the catalog of TCR beta chain sequences. In a later analysis, V and J genes were assigned by comparing TCR nucleotide sequences against IMGT/GENE-DB human TR gene sequences. Using the TCRdist pipeline, a later analysis assigned CDR3 sequences along with most-parsimonious VDJ recombination scenarios. In a later analysis, each TCR beta chain was defined by its CDR3 amino acid sequence together with its V-gene family, and reads lacking a unique V-gene family were excluded. To address suspected cross-contamination and a sequencing artifact, a later analysis removed roughly 580 highly shared, low-generation-probability nucleotide sequences. For each public chain, a later analysis derived a clonal expansion index from normalized ranks of inferred template counts within each repertoire. In a later analysis, generation probabilities were computed using a VDJ recombination model fitted to out-of-frame rearrangements, and the results were checked against IGoR. In a later analysis, hypergeometric tests were used to score TCR-TCR, TCR-HLA and TCR-CMV co-occurrence, with a repertoire-size bias correction applied to TCR pairs. In a later analysis, false discovery rates were estimated by permuting HLA or CMV assignments 20 times. A later analysis grouped co-occurring TCRs with DBSCAN, adding TCRdist sequence similarity when clustering within HLA-allele-positive subsets. Co-occurrence clustering excluded repertoires with fewer than 30,000 or more than 120,000 public chains, plus five with anomalous nucleotide sharing. Held by TCRdb, this immuneACCESS table contains in-frame sequences only and omits some clones. Under half of the omission traces to an unresolved V gene where checked; the cause of the rest is unknown. That table gives V, J and clone size, and the DNA gave D and trimming. The sample table records about 150,000 clones; 80% to 90% of these occur just once. The ten largest account for 1.9% of the sample.

Inclusive of the bounding cysteine and phenylalanine, the CDR3 is 15 residues long. The retained sequence is limited to the CDR3, 45 bases, with the frame set at the first base. The CDR1 and CDR2 encoded by the germline V gene (reference sequence) are SEHNR and FQNEAQ. V is pared back by 1 base and J by 1 base, with 10 bases lying between the germline termini. The cohort consisted of 670 or so healthy bone marrow donors. At the time of sampling, every cohort member was nominally healthy, though immune exposures that went unrecorded were likely present. The donor tested CMV seronegative, placing the donor among the 350 to 400 seronegative members of the cohort. Every donor gave a peripheral blood sample, and the peripheral blood mononuclear cells from that sample were used for TCR beta sequencing. The Qiagen DNeasy Blood Extraction Kit was used to extract genomic DNA from the blood cell samples. The study at large found these results: Most CMV-associated TCR beta chains appeared to be HLA-restricted in a later analysis, and the HLA associations seemed to be driven largely by CMV exposure. When HLA alleles, especially DR and DQ, strongly co-occurred, TCR associations were difficult to assign to individual alleles. A later analysis found that HLA-associated TCR beta chains were more clonally expanded and had lower generation probabilities than equally common non-associated chains. A further reported finding was that TCR beta sequences accurately predicted the HLA-A and HLA-B alleles for most subjects in the first cohort. A cluster of highly shared sequence variants was judged likely to be a technical artifact of the sequencing pipeline. Because some donors lacked HLA typing at each locus, the association tests relied only on the typed subset. At a false discovery rate of 0.05, a later analysis linked about 17,000 TCR beta sequences to specific HLA alleles. An earlier analysis of 587 of the donors showed that most TCR beta V segments appeared in productive rearrangements either about 87% or about 30% of the time, which broadly matched IMGT annotations. V-gene and J-gene trimming of TCR beta chains was associated with a missense DCLRE1C variant in a later genetic analysis, and the association was replicated in an independent cohort. Linkage disequilibrium might explain the correlated functional status among segregating V segments, but an unknown experimental factor could not be ruled out. The authors suggested that the approach could potentially be generalized to other disease states and immunological phenotypes. In a later analysis, several top co-occurrence clusters were reported to appear linked to parvovirus B19, influenza, CMV and Epstein-Barr virus. A total of fewer than 200 TCR beta chains were listed by the study as associated with cytomegalovirus. In a later analysis, the rate of TCR association differed among HLA loci, with DRB1 alleles having the most associated TCRs and HLA-C alleles having the fewest. In this cohort, only TCR beta chains were sequenced, and detectable features were limited by the absence of alpha or paired-chain data. The only immune exposure information available for the cohort was CMV serostatus. Three of the identified cytomegalovirus-associated TCR beta chains were confirmed in vitro to be specific for cytomegalovirus antigens. Cytomegalovirus status was reported to be diagnosed by the classifier with high specificity and sensitivity in both the original and validation cohorts. Because counts were too low, roughly 17 rarely observed V segments, including chromosome 9 orphons, were left out of the earlier analysis of a few hundred of the donors. Most TCR sequences were seen in very few donors, while some public TCRs were found in many individuals. Some IMGT-functional V segments, including TRBV6-2 and TRBV6-3, could not be told apart with the 87-base-pair reads, so those segments were excluded. In a later genetic analysis, fewer N-insertions in productive TCRs were reported among donors in an Asian-associated ancestry cluster than the approximately 710-donor mean. Presence/absence analyses assumed roughly uniform sequencing depth across donors, an assumption that may not hold.

The sequence was obtained from a man between 18 and 35 years old in good health and CMV-seronegative. The rearrangement combines TRBV7-9 with TRBJ1-1; TRBD1 is a possible D gene, resting on 5 matching bases. Sequenced material: PBMCs. Here the CDR3 is given as CASSLGGRKNTEAFF. In nucleotides, the sequence is TGTGCCAGCAGCTTAGGGGGCAGGAAGAACACTGAAGCTTTCTTT.